This passage covers 29 T cell receptor beta chains from one sample sequenced in a study of identical twins. Using its own MiXCR run on the 5' RACE reads, TCRdb lists one record per CDR3 protein. The data show some 500,000 distinct CDR3 sequences, with 13% to 15% seen just once and about 0.94% held by the top ten. These sequences were also reported in another study, on yellow fever vaccine responses in identical twins.

Sequenced input: CD4+ T cells sorted from blood. The receptors stem from a woman between 18 and 30 years old in good health.

This clonotype turned up a few times. The genes are TRBV9 and TRBJ2-2; 9 positions agree with TRBD2. CDR3 size: 15 residues. The trim removed 2 bases at V and 1 base at J, leaving 0 bases unmatched. Looked up from germline, CDR1 is SGDLS and CDR2 is YYNGEE. The CDR3 DNA reads TGTGCCAGCAGCGTTAGCGGGAGGAACACCGGGGAGCTGTTTTTT. This codes for CASSVSGRNTGELFF.

This chain uses TRBV4-3 with TRBJ2-3; no reliable D call. Germline-derived CDR1 and CDR2 are LGHNA and YSLEER. The CDR3 is made up of 15 amino acids. V was shortened by 0 bases and J by 0 bases, with 7 bases between the two germline ends. Here the CDR3 DNA reads TGCGCCAGCAGCCAAGATCAGACGAGCACAGATACGCAGTATTTT. It translates to CASSQDQTSTDTQYF.

J is TRBJ2-7 and V is TRBV21-1. TRBV21-1 represents a pseudogene. This CDR3 is built from 13 residues. The CDR3 reads CASRMMVGHEQYF. In DNA, the CDR3 is TGTGCCAGCAGAATGATGGTCGGGCACGAGCAGTACTTC.

The CDR3 protein is CASSAGLSNQPQHF. In DNA form, the CDR3 reads TGTGCCAGCAGCGCGGGACTTAGCAATCAGCCCCAGCATTTT. This sequence joins TRBV11-2 and TRBJ1-5; possibly TRBD1 for D (5 bases). There are 14 residues in the CDR3. V was cut by 5 bases and J by 0 bases, with 8 bases left in between. Looked up from germline, CDR1 is SGHAT and CDR2 is FQNNGV.

This chain uses TRBV7-2 with TRBJ2-5; D is possibly TRBD1 or TRBD2 (5 bases each). In germline, CDR1 is SGHTA, CDR2 FQGNSA. V was clipped by 5 bases and J by 1 base, with 14 bases between them. CDR3 size: 15 residues. DNA for the CDR3: TGTGCCAGCAGCCGCGCCCTGGGGACCCAAGAGACCCAGTACTTC. Residues: CASSRALGTQETQYF.

Only a few counts were recorded for this clonotype. The chain has TRBV5-1 and TRBJ1-3, with a possible D match to TRBD1 (6 bases). Germline assignment: CDR1 SGHRS and CDR2 YFSETQ. The length of the CDR3 is 17 residues. Trimming left V 3 bases short and J 0 bases short, with 16 bases between. The DNA for the CDR3 is TGCGCCAGCAGCTCGGGGGCTCGTTCCGGCTCTGGAAACACCATATATTTT. This sequence encodes CASSSGARSGSGNTIYF.

The V gene is TRBV2, the J gene TRBJ2-5, with D perhaps matching TRBD2 (6 bases). Between the trimmed V and J ends, which lost 6 bases and 0 bases, there was a span of 11 bases. The CDR3 extends over 14 amino acids. Germline V lookup: CDR1 SNHLY, CDR2 FYNNEI. CDR3 DNA sequence: TGTGCCAGCAGCCTCACTAGCAACCAAGAGACCCAGTACTTC. Translated, it gives CASSLTSNQETQYF.

The V gene is TRBV5-8, the J gene TRBJ1-5; possibly TRBD1 for D (5 bases). In germline, CDR1 is SGHTS, CDR2 YDEGEE. There are 15 residues in the CDR3. V was trimmed by 3 bases and J by 0 bases, leaving 10 bases between them. CDR3 in amino acids: CASSSGLLSNQPQHF. In DNA, the CDR3 is TGTGCCAGCAGCTCGGGACTTCTTAGCAATCAGCCCCAGCATTTT.

The chain links TRBV9 to TRBJ2-7, with 9 bases matching TRBD2. There are 16 residues in the CDR3. Germline CDR1 SGDLS, CDR2 YYNGEE. The V segment lost 0 bases and the J segment 4 bases; nucleotides outside the gene matches: 8. The CDR3 sequence: CASSVGRPSGNYEQYF. CDR3 DNA sequence: TGTGCCAGCAGCGTAGGAAGGCCTAGCGGGAATTACGAGCAGTACTTC.

This clonotype was counted at least ten times. The rearrangement uses TRBV20-1 and TRBJ2-7; D is perhaps TRBD2 (5 bases). Looked up from germline, CDR1 is DFQATT and CDR2 is SNEGSKA (reference sequence). The CDR3 is 15 amino acids. V was shortened by 0 bases and J by 0 bases, with 12 bases between the two germline ends. The CDR3, as DNA: TGCAGTGCTAGAGATACCCGGGGTAGCTCCTACGAGCAGTACTTC. Translating gives CSARDTRGSSYEQYF.

This chain connects TRBV7-2 to TRBJ2-2; D is ambiguous. V gave up 7 bases and J gave up 4 bases, with 13 bases separating them. The CDR3 sequence is 14 residues long. Germline lookup yields CDR1 SGHTA and CDR2 FQGNSA. CDR3 region: CASTLNWATGELFF. DNA for the CDR3: TGTGCCAGCACCCTAAACTGGGCCACCGGGGAGCTGTTTTTT.

The V and J genes are TRBV19 and TRBJ2-2; 8 bases agree with TRBD2. The CDR3 loop spans 14 amino acids. Trimming at V came to 3 bases and at J to 5 bases, leaving 2 bases not matched to a gene. Germline CDR1 LNHDA, CDR2 SQIVND (reference sequence). CDR3 nucleotide sequence: TGTGCCAGTAGTATTGGCGGGGGGACCGGGGAGCTGTTTTTT. Translated, it gives CASSIGGGTGELFF.

There are a few counts of this clonotype. The chain has TRBV7-2 and TRBJ2-5, with 7 nucleotides matching TRBD2. The junction had 14 bases not matched to a gene; V was cut back by 5 bases and J by 5 bases. This CDR3 comprises 16 residues. The germline gives CDR1 SGHTA, CDR2 FQGNSA. CDR3 nucleotide sequence: TGTGCCAGCAGCGGTAGGGCTGGTAGGGAGGGGGAGACCCAGTACTTC. Translation gives CASSGRAGREGETQYF.

This clonotype showed up just a few times. The V and J genes are TRBV15 and TRBJ1-5; D gene ambiguous. Per germline, CDR1 LNHNV and CDR2 YYDKDF (reference sequence). Trimming stripped 0 bases from V and 7 bases from J, with 7 bases between. CDR3 length equals 13 residues. CDR3 in DNA: TGTGCCACCAGCAGAGATCGACGGCAGCCCCAGCATTTT. Protein: CATSRDRRQPQHF. The whole variable domain, remainder taken from reference TRBV15 and TRBJ1-5, is DAMVIQNPRYQVTQFGKPVTLSCSQTLNHNVMYWYQQKSSQAPKLLFHYYDKDFNNEADTPDNFQSRRPNTSFCFLDIRSPGLGDTAMYLCATSRDRRQPQHFGDGTRLSIL.

Only a few counts were recorded for this clonotype. The V and J genes are TRBV3-1 and TRBJ2-5, with 13 bases that match TRBD2. Unmatched junction bases numbered 6, after V lost 4 bases and J lost 4 bases. Germline CDR1 reads LGHDT; CDR2 reads YNNKEL (reference sequence). The CDR3 is 16 amino acids. The CDR3 spells CASSLRTSGGVETQYF. CDR3 DNA: TGTGCCAGCAGCCTACGGACTAGCGGGGGAGTAGAGACCCAGTACTTC.

The rearrangement uses TRBV20-1 and TRBJ2-5; 14 bases fit TRBD2. CDR3 length: 13 amino acids. V lost 4 bases, J lost 7 bases, and 2 bases stayed unmatched. Germline V lookup: CDR1 DFQATT, CDR2 SNEGSKA (reference sequence). The CDR3 loop is CSAIGTSGGTQYF. In nucleotides, the CDR3 is TGCAGTGCTATTGGGACTAGCGGGGGGACCCAGTACTTC.

This clonotype was detected a few times. V is TRBV5-1 and J is TRBJ2-1; D is unclear. This CDR3 contains 15 residues. Trimming stripped 0 bases from V and 3 bases from J, with 10 bases between. Germline values: CDR1 SGHRS, CDR2 YFSETQ. The CDR3 DNA reads as TGCGCCAGCAGCTTGGAGGGCAGCTTCTACAATGAGCAGTTCTTC. Its translation: CASSLEGSFYNEQFF.

This chain's CDR3 is CASSFPQLAGSWDAQYF. The CDR3 region has the DNA TGTGCCAGCAGTTTCCCTCAGCTAGCGGGGTCCTGGGATGCGCAGTATTTT. The V and J genes are TRBV27 and TRBJ2-3; 9 bases agree with TRBD2. The CDR3 covers 17 residues. The germline V gene encodes CDR1 MNHEY and CDR2 SMNVEV (reference sequence). V lost 3 bases, J lost 10 bases, and 17 bases stayed unmatched.

The chain has TRBV28 and TRBJ2-3, with 12 bases identical to TRBD2. Germline CDR1 and CDR2: MDHEN and SYDVKM. The CDR3 covers 18 residues. V shed 4 bases and J 5 bases; nucleotides not matched to a gene: 13. The CDR3 protein is CASSSSLAGGLGGDTQYF. The CDR3 DNA reads TGTGCCAGCAGTTCGTCGCTAGCGGGGGGGCTGGGTGGAGATACGCAGTATTTT.

The table lists this clonotype with a few counts. The chain recombines TRBV7-2 with TRBJ2-5; either TRBD1 or TRBD2 may fit D (7 bases each). The germline V gene encodes CDR1 SGHTA and CDR2 FQGNSA. The CDR3 loop spans 15 amino acids. V was pared by 1 base and J by 4 bases, with 13 bases between. CDR3 region: CASSLGARGGETQYF. The CDR3 DNA reads TGTGCCAGCAGCTTAGGAGCCAGGGGGGGAGAGACCCAGTACTTC.

In its sample, this clonotype was seen a few times. J is TRBJ2-7 and V is TRBV27; 7 bases map to TRBD2. CDR1 is MNHEY and CDR2 is SMNVEV in the germline V gene (reference sequence). This CDR3 has 15 amino acids. Trimming removed 8 bases from V and 3 bases from J; junction bases left unmatched: 13. Here the CDR3 DNA reads TGTGCCAGCTCGTCCCCCAGCGGGGTTATCTACGAGCAGTACTTC. Its protein is CASSSPSGVIYEQYF.

This clonotype was counted between two and nine times. The chain has TRBV5-1 and TRBJ1-2, with 8 bases identical to TRBD1. J gave up 6 bases and V 3 bases, and 10 bases lay outside the gene matches. Germline V gene data show CDR1 as SGHRS and CDR2 as YFSETQ. CDR3 size: 15 residues. The chain's CDR3 is CASSWLLRGRDGYTF. CDR3 in DNA: TGCGCCAGCAGCTGGCTACTCAGGGGGCGAGATGGCTACACCTTC. The full variable domain, completed using reference TRBV5-1 and TRBJ1-2, is KAGVTQTPRYLIKTRGQQVTLSCSPISGHRSVSWYQQTPGQGLQFLFEYFSETQRNKGNFPGRFSGRQFSNSRSEMNVSTLELGDSALYLCASSWLLRGRDGYTFGSGTRLTVV.

The chain combines TRBV7-2 with TRBJ1-1; D unresolved. Germline lookup yields CDR1 SGHTA and CDR2 FQGNSA. This CDR3 spans 13 amino acids. V lost 4 bases, J lost 1 base, and 7 bases lay in between. This CDR3 is CASSSVGNTEAFF. In DNA form, the CDR3 reads TGTGCCAGCAGCTCGGTGGGGAACACTGAAGCTTTCTTT.

This clonotype has just a few counts. The V call is TRBV29-1, the J call TRBJ2-1; TRBD2 aligns across 9 bases. J was trimmed by 0 bases and V by 4 bases; bases with no gene match: 7. The CDR3 is 16 residues long. In germline, CDR1 is SQVTM, CDR2 ANQGSEA. The CDR3 coding sequence is TGCAGCGTTGTAGGAGTTAGCGGGAGCTCCTACAATGAGCAGTTCTTC. It translates to CSVVGVSGSSYNEQFF.

The chain has TRBV7-2 and TRBJ2-1; no definite D call. Germline V gives CDR1 SGHTA, CDR2 FQGNSA. The CDR3 contains 14 residues. V lost 2 bases and J 6 bases, leaving 11 bases between the germline ends. CDR3 sequence (DNA): TGTGCCAGCAGCTTATACATGGGCCCCAATGAGCAGTTCTTC. It yields the protein CASSLYMGPNEQFF.

This clonotype showed up many times. The rearrangement uses TRBV9 and TRBJ2-7; the D gene is possibly TRBD1 (6 bases). Germline V gene sequence: CDR1 SGDLS, CDR2 YYNGEE. The V and J ends lost 0 bases and 3 bases respectively, with 10 bases between them. This CDR3 has 14 residues. The CDR3 bases are TGTGCCAGCAGCGTAGGTACAGGGAACTACGAGCAGTACTTC. Amino acid sequence: CASSVGTGNYEQYF.

This chain uses TRBV7-2 with TRBJ2-3, with 7 positions matching TRBD2. CDR1 is SGHTA, CDR2 FQGNSA, per germline. This CDR3 is built from 16 residues. V gave up 1 base and J gave up 0 bases; unmatched junction bases: 4. CDR3 bases: TGTGCCAGCAGCTTAGGAGCGGGGTTTAGCACAGATACGCAGTATTTT. Protein sequence: CASSLGAGFSTDTQYF.

This clonotype has at least ten counts. This rearrangement joins TRBV7-2 to TRBJ2-2; D is possibly TRBD2 (7 bases). This CDR3 contains 17 residues. CDR1 and CDR2 (germline): SGHTA, FQGNSA. Trimming removed 5 bases from V and 4 bases from J, with 20 bases in between. CDR3 coding DNA: TGTGCCAGCAGCCTAGTGGCGGGGGCGCCGGGCACCGGGGAGCTGTTTTTT. It is translated as CASSLVAGAPGTGELFF.

The chain joins TRBV29-1 to TRBJ2-3; no reliable D call. V lost 0 bases to trimming and J lost 2 bases, with 9 bases between them. This CDR3 contains 14 residues. Germline CDR1 is SQVTM and CDR2 is ANQGSEA. Here the CDR3 reads CSVEDGLITDTQYF. The CDR3 region has the DNA TGCAGCGTTGAAGACGGCCTAATCACAGATACGCAGTATTTT.